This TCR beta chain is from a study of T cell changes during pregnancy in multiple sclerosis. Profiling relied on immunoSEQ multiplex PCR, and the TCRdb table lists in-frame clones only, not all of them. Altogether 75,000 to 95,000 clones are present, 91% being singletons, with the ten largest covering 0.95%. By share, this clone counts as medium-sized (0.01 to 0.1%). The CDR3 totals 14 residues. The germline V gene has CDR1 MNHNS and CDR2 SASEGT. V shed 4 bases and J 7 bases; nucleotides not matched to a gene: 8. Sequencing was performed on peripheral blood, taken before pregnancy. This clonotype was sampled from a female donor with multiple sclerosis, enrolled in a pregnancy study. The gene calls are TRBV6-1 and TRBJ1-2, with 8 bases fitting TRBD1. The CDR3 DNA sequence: TGTGCCAGCAGTGCCGGGACAGGTGAGGTTGGCTACACCTTC. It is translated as CASSAGTGEVGYTF.